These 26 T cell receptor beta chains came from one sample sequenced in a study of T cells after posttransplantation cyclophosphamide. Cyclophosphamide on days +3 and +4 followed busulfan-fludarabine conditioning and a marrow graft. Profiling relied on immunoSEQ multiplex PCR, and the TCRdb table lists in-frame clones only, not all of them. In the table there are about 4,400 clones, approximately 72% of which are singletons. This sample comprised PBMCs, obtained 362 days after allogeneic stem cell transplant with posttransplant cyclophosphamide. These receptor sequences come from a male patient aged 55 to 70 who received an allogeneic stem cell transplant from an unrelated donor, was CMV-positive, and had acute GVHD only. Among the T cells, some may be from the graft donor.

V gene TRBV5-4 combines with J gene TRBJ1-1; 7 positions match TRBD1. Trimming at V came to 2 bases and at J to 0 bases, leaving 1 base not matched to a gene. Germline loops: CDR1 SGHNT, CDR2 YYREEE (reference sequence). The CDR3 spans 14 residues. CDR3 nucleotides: TGTGCCAGCAGCTTCAGGGGGGTGAACACTGAAGCTTTCTTT. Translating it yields CASSFRGVNTEAFF.

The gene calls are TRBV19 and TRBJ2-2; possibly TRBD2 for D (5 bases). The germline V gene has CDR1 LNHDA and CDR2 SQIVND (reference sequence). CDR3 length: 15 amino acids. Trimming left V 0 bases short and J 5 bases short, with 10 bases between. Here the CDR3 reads CASSIEKGGTGELFF. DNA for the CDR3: TGTGCCAGTAGTATAGAGAAGGGCGGGACCGGGGAGCTGTTTTTT.

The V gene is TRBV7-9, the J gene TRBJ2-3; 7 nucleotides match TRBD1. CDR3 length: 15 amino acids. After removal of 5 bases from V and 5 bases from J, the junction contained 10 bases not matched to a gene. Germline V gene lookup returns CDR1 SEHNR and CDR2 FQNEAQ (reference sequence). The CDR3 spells CASSVGTAIEDTQYF. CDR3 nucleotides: TGTGCCAGCAGCGTCGGGACAGCTATTGAAGATACGCAGTATTTT.

CDR3 amino acids: CASSDPRTPLPIYEQYF. CDR3 nucleotides: TGTGCCAGCAGTGACCCGCGGACACCACTCCCCATCTACGAGCAGTACTTC. V and J are TRBV6-4 and TRBJ2-7, with D perhaps TRBD1 (5 bases). V gave up 2 bases and J gave up 3 bases, with 20 bases separating them. The CDR3 covers 17 residues. Germline V gene sequence: CDR1 MRHNA, CDR2 SNTAGT.

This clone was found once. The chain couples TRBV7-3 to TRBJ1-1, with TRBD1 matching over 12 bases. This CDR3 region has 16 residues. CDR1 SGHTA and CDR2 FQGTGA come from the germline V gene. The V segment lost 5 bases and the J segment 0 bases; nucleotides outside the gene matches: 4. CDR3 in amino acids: CASSPGTGGMNTEAFF. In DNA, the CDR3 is TGTGCCAGCAGCCCTGGGACAGGGGGCATGAACACTGAAGCTTTCTTT.

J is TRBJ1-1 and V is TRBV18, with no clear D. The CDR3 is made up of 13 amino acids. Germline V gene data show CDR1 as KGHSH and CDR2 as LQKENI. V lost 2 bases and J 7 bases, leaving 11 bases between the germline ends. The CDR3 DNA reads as TGTGCCAGCTCACCAATCGGGAAGCTTGAAGCTTTCTTT. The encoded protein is CASSPIGKLEAFF.

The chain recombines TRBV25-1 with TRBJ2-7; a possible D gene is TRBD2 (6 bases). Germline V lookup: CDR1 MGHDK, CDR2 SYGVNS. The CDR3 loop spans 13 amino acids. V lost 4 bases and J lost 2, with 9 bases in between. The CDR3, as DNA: TGTGCCAGCAGTGGGGACTTCCCCTACGAGCAGTACTTC. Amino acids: CASSGDFPYEQYF.

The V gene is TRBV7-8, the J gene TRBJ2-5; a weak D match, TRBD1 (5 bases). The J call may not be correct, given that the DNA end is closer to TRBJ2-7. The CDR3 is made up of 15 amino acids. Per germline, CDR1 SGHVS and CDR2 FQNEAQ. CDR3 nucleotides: TGTGCCAGCAGCCAATTTCAGGGTGAGGCCTACGAGCAGTACTTC. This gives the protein CASSQFQGEAYEQYF.

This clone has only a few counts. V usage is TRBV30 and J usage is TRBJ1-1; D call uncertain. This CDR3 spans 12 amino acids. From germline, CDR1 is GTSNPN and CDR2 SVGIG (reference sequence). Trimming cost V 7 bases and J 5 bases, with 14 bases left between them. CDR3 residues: CAFGSTGTEAFF. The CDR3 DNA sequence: TGTGCCTTTGGATCCACCGGGACTGAAGCTTTCTTT.

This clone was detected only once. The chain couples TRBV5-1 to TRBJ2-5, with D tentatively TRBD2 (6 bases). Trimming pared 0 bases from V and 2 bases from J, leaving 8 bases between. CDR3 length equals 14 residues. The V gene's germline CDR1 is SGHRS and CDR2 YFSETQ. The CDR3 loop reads CASSLAAGQETQYF. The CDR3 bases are TGCGCCAGCAGCTTGGCCGCGGGACAAGAGACCCAGTACTTC.

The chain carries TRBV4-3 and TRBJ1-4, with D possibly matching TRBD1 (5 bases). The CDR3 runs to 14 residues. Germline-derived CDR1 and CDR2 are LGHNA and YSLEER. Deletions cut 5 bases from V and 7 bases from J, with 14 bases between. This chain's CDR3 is CASSAEGPSEKLFF. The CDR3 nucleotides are TGCGCCAGCAGCGCGGAGGGGCCGAGTGAAAAACTGTTTTTT.

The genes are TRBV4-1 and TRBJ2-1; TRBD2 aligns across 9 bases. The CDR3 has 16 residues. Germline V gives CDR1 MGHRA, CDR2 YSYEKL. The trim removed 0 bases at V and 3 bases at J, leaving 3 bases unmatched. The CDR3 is CASSQDRRGGYNEQFF. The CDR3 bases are TGCGCCAGCAGCCAAGATAGGCGGGGGGGCTACAATGAGCAGTTCTTC.

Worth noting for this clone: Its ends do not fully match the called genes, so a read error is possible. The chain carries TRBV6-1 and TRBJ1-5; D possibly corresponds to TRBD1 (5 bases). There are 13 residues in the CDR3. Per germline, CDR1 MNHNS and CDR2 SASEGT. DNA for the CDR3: TGTGCCAGCTGTGAGCAGGGATACCAGCCCCAGCATTTT. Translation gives CASCEQGYQPQHF.

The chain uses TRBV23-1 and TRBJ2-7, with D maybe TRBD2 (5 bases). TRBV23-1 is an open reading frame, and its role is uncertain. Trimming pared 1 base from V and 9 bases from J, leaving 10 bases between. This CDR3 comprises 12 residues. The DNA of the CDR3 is TGCGCCAGCAGTCAATGGGCGAGCGGGCAGTACTTC. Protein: CASSQWASGQYF.

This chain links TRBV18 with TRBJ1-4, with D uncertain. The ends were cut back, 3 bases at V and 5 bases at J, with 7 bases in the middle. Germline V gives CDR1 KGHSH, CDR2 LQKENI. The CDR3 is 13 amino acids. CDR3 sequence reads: CASSPIQNEKLFF. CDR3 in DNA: TGTGCCAGCTCACCTATCCAGAATGAAAAACTGTTTTTT.

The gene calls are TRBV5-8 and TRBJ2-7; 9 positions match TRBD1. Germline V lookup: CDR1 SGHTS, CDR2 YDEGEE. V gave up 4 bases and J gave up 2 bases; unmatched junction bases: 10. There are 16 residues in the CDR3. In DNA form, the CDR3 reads TGTGCCAGCAGCACCAACCGGGGACAGGGAGCCTACGAGCAGTACTTC. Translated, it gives CASSTNRGQGAYEQYF.

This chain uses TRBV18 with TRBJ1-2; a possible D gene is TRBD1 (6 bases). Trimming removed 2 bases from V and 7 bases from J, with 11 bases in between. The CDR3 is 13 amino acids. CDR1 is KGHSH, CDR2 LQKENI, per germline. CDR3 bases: TGTGCCAGCTCACCAGACAGGACCTTTGGCTACACCTTC. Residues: CASSPDRTFGYTF.

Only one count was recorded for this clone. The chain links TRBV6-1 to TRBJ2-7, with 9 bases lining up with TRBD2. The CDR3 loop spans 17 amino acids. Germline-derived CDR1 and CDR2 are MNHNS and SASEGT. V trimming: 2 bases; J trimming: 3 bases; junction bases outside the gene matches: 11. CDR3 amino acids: CASSESSGGQPVYEQYF. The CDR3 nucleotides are TGTGCCAGCAGTGAAAGCAGCGGGGGGCAACCAGTCTACGAGCAGTACTTC.

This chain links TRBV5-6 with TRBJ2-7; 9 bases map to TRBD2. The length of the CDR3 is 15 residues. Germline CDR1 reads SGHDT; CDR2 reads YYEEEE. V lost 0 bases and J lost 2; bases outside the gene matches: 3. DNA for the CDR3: TGTGCCAGCAGCTTGGGCGGGGGGGATACCTACGAGCAGTACTTC. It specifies CASSLGGGDTYEQYF.

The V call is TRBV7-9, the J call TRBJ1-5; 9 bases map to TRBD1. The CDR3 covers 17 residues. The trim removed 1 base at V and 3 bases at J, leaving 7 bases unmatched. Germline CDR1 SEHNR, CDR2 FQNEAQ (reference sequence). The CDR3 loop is CASSLGWTGVNNQPQHF. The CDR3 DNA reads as TGTGCCAGCAGCTTAGGATGGACAGGGGTAAACAATCAGCCCCAGCATTTT.

CDR3 sequence (DNA): TGTGCCAGCAGCTCCACTAGCGGGAGGCCAGATACGCAGTATTTT. Translated, it gives CASSSTSGRPDTQYF. The chain employs TRBV5-8 and TRBJ2-3; 12 nucleotides agree with TRBD2. Germline V gives CDR1 SGHTS, CDR2 YDEGEE. Trimming took 3 bases from V and 4 from J; bases not matched to a gene: 3. This CDR3 contains 15 residues.

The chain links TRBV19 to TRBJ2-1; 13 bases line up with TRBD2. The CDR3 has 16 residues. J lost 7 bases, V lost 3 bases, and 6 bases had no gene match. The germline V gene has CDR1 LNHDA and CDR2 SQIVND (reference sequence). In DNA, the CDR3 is TGTGCCAGTAGTATCGGAAGGACTAGCGGGAGTAATGAGCAGTTCTTC. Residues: CASSIGRTSGSNEQFF.

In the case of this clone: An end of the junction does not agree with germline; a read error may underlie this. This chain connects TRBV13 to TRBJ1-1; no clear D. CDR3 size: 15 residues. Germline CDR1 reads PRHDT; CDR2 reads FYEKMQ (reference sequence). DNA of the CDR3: TGTGCCAGCACCTTAAGACGCGGCGGGAACACTGAAGCTTTCTTT. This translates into CASTLRRGGNTEAFF.

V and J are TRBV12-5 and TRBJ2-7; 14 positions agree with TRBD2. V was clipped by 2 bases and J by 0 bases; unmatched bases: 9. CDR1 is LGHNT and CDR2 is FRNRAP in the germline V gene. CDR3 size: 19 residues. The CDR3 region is CASGLFGLAGGYSSYEQYF. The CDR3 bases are TGTGCTAGTGGTTTGTTTGGACTAGCGGGAGGTTACAGCTCCTACGAGCAGTACTTC.

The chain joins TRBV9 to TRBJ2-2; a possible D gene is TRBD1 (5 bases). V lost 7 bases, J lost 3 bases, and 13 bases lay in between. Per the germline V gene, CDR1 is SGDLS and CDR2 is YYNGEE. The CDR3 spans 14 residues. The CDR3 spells CASGRQGDTGELFF. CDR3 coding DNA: TGTGCCAGCGGGCGCCAGGGTGACACCGGGGAGCTGTTTTTT.

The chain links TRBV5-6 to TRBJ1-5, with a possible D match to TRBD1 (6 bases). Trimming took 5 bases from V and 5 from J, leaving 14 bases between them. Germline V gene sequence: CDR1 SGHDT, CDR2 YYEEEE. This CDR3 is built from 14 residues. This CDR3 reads CASSSLGGDQPQHF. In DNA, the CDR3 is TGTGCCAGCAGTTCTCTAGGGGGGGATCAGCCCCAGCATTTT.